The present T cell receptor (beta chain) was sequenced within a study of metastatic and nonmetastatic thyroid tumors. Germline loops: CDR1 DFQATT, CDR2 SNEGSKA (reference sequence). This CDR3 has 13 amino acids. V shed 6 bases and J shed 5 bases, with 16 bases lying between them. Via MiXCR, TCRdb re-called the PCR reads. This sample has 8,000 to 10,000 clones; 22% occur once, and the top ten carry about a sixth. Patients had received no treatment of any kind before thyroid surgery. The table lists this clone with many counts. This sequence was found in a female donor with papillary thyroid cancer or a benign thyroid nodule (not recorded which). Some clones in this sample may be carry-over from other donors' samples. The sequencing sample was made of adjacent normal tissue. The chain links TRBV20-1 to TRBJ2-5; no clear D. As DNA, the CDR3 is TGCAGTGCCTGGAGAGGACCTTTGGAGACCCAGTACTTC. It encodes CSAWRGPLETQYF.